This TCR beta chain comes out of a study of blood T cell repertoires in COVID-19. Study information: Spain, Italy and the United States supplied samples that represented acute and convalescent COVID-19.

A single count supports this clone. Per the authors' pipeline: It was from reference gene primer amplification that nucleated cell counts were estimated. Sequencing used immunoSEQ multiplex PCR; TCRdb keeps in-frame clones, though not all of them. The V and J calls and clone size are taken from that table; D and trimming were inferred from the DNA. Among about 120,000 clones listed, about 80% were seen once. V shed 3 bases, J shed 3 bases, and the junction held 8 bases outside the gene matches. There are 16 residues in the CDR3. Germline V gene data show CDR1 as SGHAT and CDR2 as FQNNGV. The sequence came from a woman over 75 with acute or convalescent COVID-19. V is TRBV11-2 and J is TRBJ2-5; TRBD1 aligns across 9 bases. The sequencing sample was made of peripheral blood. This chain's CDR3 is CASSFSGGTGKETQYF. CDR3 DNA sequence: TGTGCCAGCAGCTTTAGTGGAGGGACAGGGAAAGAGACCCAGTACTTC.